A selection of T cell receptor beta chains follows, all from one sample in a study of control samples from healthy donors and cancer patients. Using immunoSEQ multiplex PCR, the repertoire was profiled, and TCRdb retains in-frame clones only, with some absent. The sample contains around 180,000 clones, roughly 92% of which appear only once. The sample comprised blood. The receptor set was obtained from a woman under 30 in good health. The CDR3 runs from the conserved cysteine through the conserved F or W. Fields, in order: CDR3 protein, CDR3 DNA, J gene, V gene, D gene, clone size. D genes are given only for firm matches. The size of a clone is reported for some rows only, either as once, few or many, or as a class for expanded clones.

CASSWGQGNSPLHF | TGTGCCAGCAGCTGGGGACAGGGCAATTCACCCCTCCACTTT | TRBJ1-6 | TRBV7-2 | TRBD1 | -
CASSQDRRETQYF | TGTGCCAGCAGCCAAGATCGGCGGGAGACCCAGTACTTC | TRBJ2-5 | TRBV4-2 | - | -
CASPSPSGTGEDTEAFF | TGTGCCAGCCCTTCCCCGAGCGGGACAGGGGAGGACACTGAAGCTTTCTTT | TRBJ1-1 | TRBV28 | TRBD1 | -
CASNQQTPGQTYTF | TGTGCCAGCAACCAACAAACGCCAGGGCAGACCTACACCTTC | TRBJ1-2 | TRBV11-2 | - | -
CASRPTDRVSGEAFF | TGTGCCAGCAGACCCACGGACAGGGTGAGCGGTGAAGCTTTCTTT | TRBJ1-1 | TRBV28 | TRBD1 | -
CASSYVYTGELFF | TGTGCCAGCAGTTACGTCTACACCGGGGAGCTGTTTTTT | TRBJ2-2 | TRBV6-2/TRBV6-3 | - | -
CASSWDSSNQPQHF | TGTGCCAGTAGTTGGGACAGCAGCAATCAGCCCCAGCATTTT | TRBJ1-5 | TRBV19 | TRBD1 | -
CASSFGRTGGTEAFF | TGTGCCAGCAGCTTTGGTCGGACAGGGGGGACTGAAGCTTTCTTT | TRBJ1-1 | TRBV11-3 | TRBD1 | -
CASSQGSDEQFF | TGTGCCAGCAGCCAGGGGAGCGATGAGCAGTTCTTC | TRBJ2-1 | TRBV7-9 | - | -
CASSWYRDRGSYEQYF | TGCGCCAGCAGCTGGTATCGGGACAGGGGCTCCTACGAGCAGTACTTC | TRBJ2-7 | TRBV5-1 | TRBD1 | -
CASTRVGNTEAFF | TGTGCCAGCACCCGTGTAGGCAACACTGAAGCTTTCTTT | TRBJ1-1 | TRBV6-5 | - | -
CASSRRELGETQYF | TGCGCCAGCAGCCGACGGGAGCTTGGGGAGACCCAGTACTTC | TRBJ2-5 | TRBV4-1 | - | -
CASSLTDTQYF | TGTGCCAGCTCCCTCACAGATACGCAGTATTTT | TRBJ2-3 | TRBV18 | - | once
CASSVGQGVMQPQHF | TGTGCCAGCAGCGTAGGACAGGGGGTCATGCAGCCCCAGCATTTT | TRBJ1-5 | TRBV9 | TRBD1 | -
CASRLTANTEAFF | TGTGCCAGCAGATTGACGGCGAACACTGAAGCTTTCTTT | TRBJ1-1 | TRBV25-1 | - | -
CASSEQPYEQYF | TGTGCCAGCAGTGAACAGCCCTACGAGCAGTACTTC | TRBJ2-7 | TRBV25-1 | - | -
CASSLAGTGNQPQHF | TGTGCCAGCAGCTTAGCTGGGACAGGTAATCAGCCCCAGCATTTT | TRBJ1-5 | TRBV7-2 | TRBD1 | -
CASSSGDARGAWQPQHF | TGTGCCAGCAGTTCCGGGGACGCCCGGGGTGCGTGGCAGCCCCAGCATTTT | TRBJ1-5 | TRBV6-2/TRBV6-3 | - | few
CASSSSGGQPQHF | TGTGCCAGCAGCAGCTCCGGGGGTCAGCCCCAGCATTTT | TRBJ1-5 | TRBV5-6 | - | -
CASSSPPGAATDTQYF | TGTGCCAGCAGTTCCCCCCCGGGTGCGGCCACAGATACGCAGTATTTT | TRBJ2-3 | TRBV28 | - | once
CASSPSGTAHYGYTF | TGTGCCAGCAGCCCCTCGGGGACAGCCCACTATGGCTACACCTTC | TRBJ1-2 | TRBV6-2/TRBV6-3 | TRBD1 | -
CASSERPLNSPLHF | TGCGCCAGCAGTGAAAGACCGCTTAATTCACCCCTCCACTTT | TRBJ1-6 | TRBV10-1 | - | -
CASSLLSEQYF | TGTGCCAGCAGCTTGCTCAGCGAGCAGTACTTC | TRBJ2-7 | TRBV5-4 | - | once
CASSLRVGTGGADTQYF | TGTGCCAGCAGCTTAAGAGTCGGGACAGGGGGTGCAGATACGCAGTATTTT | TRBJ2-3 | TRBV13 | TRBD1 | -
CASSEGSKNTEAFF | TGCGCCAGCAGTGAAGGGAGTAAGAACACTGAAGCTTTCTTT | TRBJ1-1 | TRBV10-2 | - | once
CASSLTTGQYF | TGTGCCAGCAGCCTGACGACAGGGCAGTACTTC | TRBJ2-7 | TRBV7-2 | - | medium-sized
CASSRLAAYNEQFF | TGCGCCAGCAGCCGACTAGCGGCATACAATGAGCAGTTCTTC | TRBJ2-1 | TRBV4-1 | TRBD2 | -
CASSYSYLQGTGKIHTEAFF | TGTGCCAGCAGTTACTCCTATTTACAGGGGACAGGCAAAATACACACTGAAGCTTTCTTT | TRBJ1-1 | TRBV6-2/TRBV6-3 | TRBD1 | -
CASSLAVGGRNYGYTF | TGCGCCAGCAGCTTGGCGGTGGGGGGCAGAAACTATGGCTACACCTTC | TRBJ1-2 | TRBV5-1 | - | -
CASSEDGRTGGVYEQYF | TGTGCCAGCAGTGAAGATGGTCGGACAGGGGGGGTTTACGAGCAGTACTTC | TRBJ2-7 | TRBV2 | TRBD1 | -
CATSRDWRNETSFPFNSPLHF | TGTGCCACCAGCAGAGATTGGAGGAACGAAACCTCCTTTCCTTTTAATTCACCCCTCCACTTT | TRBJ1-6 | TRBV15 | - | -
CASSQGPRQPMGEAFF | TGTGCCAGCAGCCAAGGCCCTCGGCAGCCTATGGGTGAAGCTTTCTTT | TRBJ1-1 | TRBV14 | - | once
CATNPTGVNTEAFF | TGTGCCACCAACCCGACAGGAGTAAACACTGAAGCTTTCTTT | TRBJ1-1 | TRBV19 | - | -
CASSLDPVVGNTEAFF | TGTGCCAGCAGCCTCGACCCGGTGGTGGGGAACACTGAAGCTTTCTTT | TRBJ1-1 | TRBV7-8 | - | once
CASSPDRNYGYTF | TGCGCCAGCAGTCCGGACAGGAACTATGGCTACACCTTC | TRBJ1-2 | TRBV5-1 | TRBD1 | -
CASSLVSSYEQYF | TGCGCCAGCAGCTTGGTGTCCTCCTACGAGCAGTACTTC | TRBJ2-7 | TRBV5-1 | - | -
CASNTGYNEQFF | TGTGCCAGTAACACAGGTTACAATGAGCAGTTCTTC | TRBJ2-1 | TRBV2 | - | -
CASSHFERDTPNTGELFF | TGCGCCAGCAGCCACTTCGAGCGGGACACACCGAACACCGGGGAGCTGTTTTTT | TRBJ2-2 | TRBV4-3 | - | -
CASKEQGADTGELFF | TGCGCCAGCAAAGAGCAGGGCGCGGACACCGGGGAGCTGTTTTTT | TRBJ2-2 | TRBV5-1 | - | -
CASVDRNYGYTF | TGTGCCAGCGTGGACAGAAACTATGGCTACACCTTC | TRBJ1-2 | TRBV6-5 | - | -